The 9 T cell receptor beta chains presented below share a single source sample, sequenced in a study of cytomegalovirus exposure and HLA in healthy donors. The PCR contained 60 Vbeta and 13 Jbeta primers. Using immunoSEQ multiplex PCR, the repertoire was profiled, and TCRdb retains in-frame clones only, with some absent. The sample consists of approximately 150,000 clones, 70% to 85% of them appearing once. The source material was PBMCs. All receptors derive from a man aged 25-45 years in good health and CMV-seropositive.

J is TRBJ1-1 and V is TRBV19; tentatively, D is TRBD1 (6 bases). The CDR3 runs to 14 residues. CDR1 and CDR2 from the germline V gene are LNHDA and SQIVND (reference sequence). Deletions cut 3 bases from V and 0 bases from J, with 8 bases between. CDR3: CASSIRDMNTEAFF. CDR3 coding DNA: TGTGCCAGTAGTATCCGGGACATGAACACTGAAGCTTTCTTT.

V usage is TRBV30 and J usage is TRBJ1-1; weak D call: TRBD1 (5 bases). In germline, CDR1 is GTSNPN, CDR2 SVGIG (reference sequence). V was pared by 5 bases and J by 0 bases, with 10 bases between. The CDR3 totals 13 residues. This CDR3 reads CAWDSVMNTEAFF. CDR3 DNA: TGTGCCTGGGACAGCGTCATGAACACTGAAGCTTTCTTT.

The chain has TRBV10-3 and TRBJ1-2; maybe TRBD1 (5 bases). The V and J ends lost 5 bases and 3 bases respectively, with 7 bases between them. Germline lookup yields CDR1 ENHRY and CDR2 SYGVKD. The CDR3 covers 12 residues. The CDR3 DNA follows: TGTGCCATCAGTCAAGGGGACTATGGCTACACCTTC. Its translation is CAISQGDYGYTF.

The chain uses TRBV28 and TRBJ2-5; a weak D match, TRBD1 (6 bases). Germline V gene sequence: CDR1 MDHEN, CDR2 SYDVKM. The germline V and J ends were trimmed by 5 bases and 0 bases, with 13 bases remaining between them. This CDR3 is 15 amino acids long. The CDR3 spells CASSPGQLYQETQYF. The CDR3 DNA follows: TGTGCCAGCAGTCCTGGACAGCTGTACCAAGAGACCCAGTACTTC. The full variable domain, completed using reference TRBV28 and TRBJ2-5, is DVKVTQSSRYLVKRTGEKVFLECVQDMDHENMFWYRQDPGLGLRLIYFSYDVKMKEKGDIPEGYSVSREKKERFSLILESASTNQTSMYLCASSPGQLYQETQYFGPGTRLLVL.

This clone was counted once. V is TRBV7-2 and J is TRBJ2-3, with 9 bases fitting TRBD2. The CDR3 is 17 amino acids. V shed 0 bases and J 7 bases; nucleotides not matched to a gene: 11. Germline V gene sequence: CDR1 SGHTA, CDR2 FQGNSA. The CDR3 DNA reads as TGTGCCAGCAGCTTAGCAATTCTAGCGGGGTTGACAAATACGCAGTATTTT. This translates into CASSLAILAGLTNTQYF.

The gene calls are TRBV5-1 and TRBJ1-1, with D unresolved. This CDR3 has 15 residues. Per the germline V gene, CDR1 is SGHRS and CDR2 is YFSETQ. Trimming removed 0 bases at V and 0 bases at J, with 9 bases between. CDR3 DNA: TGCGCCAGCAGCTTGGGGGGAGAGATGAACACTGAAGCTTTCTTT. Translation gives CASSLGGEMNTEAFF.

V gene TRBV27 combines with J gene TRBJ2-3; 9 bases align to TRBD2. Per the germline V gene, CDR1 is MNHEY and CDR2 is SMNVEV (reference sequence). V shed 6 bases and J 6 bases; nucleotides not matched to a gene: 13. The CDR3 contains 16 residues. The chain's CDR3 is CASRTLGVAGADTQYF. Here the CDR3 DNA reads TGTGCCAGCAGGACTTTGGGGGTAGCGGGGGCTGATACGCAGTATTTT.

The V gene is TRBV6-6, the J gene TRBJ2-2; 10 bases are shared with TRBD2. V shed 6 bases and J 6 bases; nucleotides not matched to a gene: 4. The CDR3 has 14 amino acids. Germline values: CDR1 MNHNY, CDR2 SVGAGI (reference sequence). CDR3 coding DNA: TGTGCCAGCAGGAGCGGGGGGGCGGCCGGGGAGCTGTTTTTT. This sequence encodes CASRSGGAAGELFF.

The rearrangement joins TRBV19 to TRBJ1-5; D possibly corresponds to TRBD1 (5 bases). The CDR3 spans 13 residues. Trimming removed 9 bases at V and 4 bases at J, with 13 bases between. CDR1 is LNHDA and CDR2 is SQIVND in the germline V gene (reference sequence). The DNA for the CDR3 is TGTGCCAGCAACACGGAGGGGAATCAGCCCCAGCATTTT. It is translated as CASNTEGNQPQHF.